The rows below give T cell receptor beta chains drawn from one sample of a study of blood T cell repertoires in COVID-19. Sequencing used immunoSEQ multiplex PCR; TCRdb keeps in-frame clones, though not all of them. The data hold roughly 50,000 clones, with 85% to 90% observed a single time. The specimen was peripheral blood. The receptor set was obtained from a man between 65 and 79 years old with acute or convalescent COVID-19. The CDR3 runs from the conserved cysteine through the conserved F or W. A D gene is named only where the DNA matches it firmly. The size field is filled for only some rows; it gives once, few, many or a size class.

>.|TRBJ1-2|.|TRBV5-1
TGCGCCAGCAGCTCCAGGACTAACTATGGCTACACCTTC
CASSSRTNYGYTF
>.|TRBJ1-5|.|TRBV2
TGTGCCAGTAACAGAGATAGCAATCAGCCCCAGCATTTT
CASNRDSNQPQHF
>.|TRBJ1-3|.|TRBV28
TGTGCCAGCAGTTTAGGGCAGGGACTTGGTTCTGGAAACACCATATATTTT
CASSLGQGLGSGNTIYF
>.|TRBJ1-1|once|TRBV2
TGTGCCAGCAGTGAGCGGGGGCTAACTGAAGCTTTCTTT
CASSERGLTEAFF
>.|TRBJ2-3|.|TRBV27
TGCGACAGGGATACGCAGTATTTT
CDRDTQYF
>TRBD1|TRBJ1-1|.|TRBV5-1
TGCGCCAGCAACCTGGGACAGGGGGACGGTGAAGCTTTCTTT
CASNLGQGDGEAFF
>.|TRBJ2-1|.|TRBV5-5
TGTGCCAGCAGCTTGAACGGCGCGGCCGGCAATGAGCAGTTCTTC
CASSLNGAAGNEQFF
>.|TRBJ2-2|few|TRBV7-9
TGTGCCAGCAGCTTGTCCTACACCGGGGAGCTGTTTTTT
CASSLSYTGELFF
>.|TRBJ1-6|.|TRBV6-2/TRBV6-3
TGTGCCAGCAGTTCACACAGGGTTGACAATTCACCCCTCCACTTT
CASSSHRVDNSPLHF
>.|TRBJ1-5|.|TRBV7-2
TGTGCCAGCAGCTCCTACATGACAAGTAGCAATCAGCCCCAGCATTTT
CASSSYMTSSNQPQHF
>.|TRBJ1-5|.|TRBV6-5
TGTGCCAGCAGCCGGGACAACCTAAACCAGCCCCAGCATTTT
CASSRDNLNQPQHF
>.|TRBJ2-3|.|TRBV4-1
TGCGCCAGCAGCCAATCGGTCCTTGCGGGCACAGATACGCAGTATTTT
CASSQSVLAGTDTQYF
>TRBD1|TRBJ2-1|once|TRBV11-2
TGTGCCAGCAGCTCGGCCGGGACAGGGCGGAGAAATGAGCAGTTCTTC
CASSSAGTGRRNEQFF
>.|TRBJ2-1|.|TRBV5-5
TGTGCCAGCAGGTTTGTGACAGACTACAATGAGCAGTTCTTC
CASRFVTDYNEQFF
>TRBD2|TRBJ2-1|.|TRBV30
TGTGCCTGGAACCCCTATACGGCTAGCGGGAGAGGAGGGTCCTACAATGAGCAGTTCTTC
CAWNPYTASGRGGSYNEQFF
>.|TRBJ1-4|.|TRBV30
TGTGCCTGGAGTTGGAGGGAAGGTGAAAAACTGTTTTTT
CAWSWREGEKLFF
>TRBD1|TRBJ2-7|.|TRBV7-2
TGTGCCAGCAGGCCCGGGACAGATTCCTACGAGCAGTACTTC
CASRPGTDSYEQYF
>TRBD2|TRBJ2-3|.|TRBV7-9
TGTGCCAGCAGCTTCATCCGGGGGGGCGGCACAGATACGCAGTATTTT
CASSFIRGGGTDTQYF
>.|TRBJ1-1|.|TRBV29-1
TGCAGCGCCCCGACAAGTATGAACACTGAAGCTTTCTTT
CSAPTSMNTEAFF
>.|TRBJ2-5|.|TRBV27
TGTGCCAGCAGTCCCACGGAGAGCCAAGAGACCCAGTACTTC
CASSPTESQETQYF
>TRBD1|TRBJ2-2|few|TRBV5-1
TGCGCCAGCAGCCCGGGACAGGGCCTCACCGGGGAGCTGTTTTTT
CASSPGQGLTGELFF
>.|TRBJ1-2|.|TRBV2
TGTGCCAGCAGTGAAGCGTTCAGGGGAGGGAATGGCTACACCTTC
CASSEAFRGGNGYTF
>.|TRBJ2-3|.|TRBV7-2
TGTGCCAGCAGCCCCCAGACTAGGGTGGGAGATACGCAGTATTTT
CASSPQTRVGDTQYF
>TRBD1|TRBJ1-1|once|TRBV5-1
TGCGCCAGCAGCCCGGGACAGTTGGGCGCTGAAGCTTTCTTT
CASSPGQLGAEAFF
>TRBD2|TRBJ2-1|.|TRBV5-6
TGTGCCAGCAGCGATTCCGGGACTAGCGGGAGGTTCTCCTACAATGAGCAGTTCTTC
CASSDSGTSGRFSYNEQFF